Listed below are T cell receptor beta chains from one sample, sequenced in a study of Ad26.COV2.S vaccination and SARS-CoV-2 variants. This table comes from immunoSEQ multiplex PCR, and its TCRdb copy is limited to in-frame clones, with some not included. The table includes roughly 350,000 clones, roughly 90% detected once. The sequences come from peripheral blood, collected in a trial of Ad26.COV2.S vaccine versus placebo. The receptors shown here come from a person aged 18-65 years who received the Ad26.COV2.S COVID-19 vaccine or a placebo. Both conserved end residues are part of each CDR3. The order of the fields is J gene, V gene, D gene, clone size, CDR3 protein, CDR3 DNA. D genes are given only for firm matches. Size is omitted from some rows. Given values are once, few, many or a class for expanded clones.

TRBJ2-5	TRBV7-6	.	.	CASSQHPPREQLGETQYF	TGTGCCAGCAGCCAACATCCTCCCCGGGAACAGCTGGGGGAGACCCAGTACTTC
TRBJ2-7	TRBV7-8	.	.	CASSSARQTYYEQYF	TGTGCCAGCAGCTCCGCAAGACAGACCTACTACGAGCAGTACTTC
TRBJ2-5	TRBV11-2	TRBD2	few	CASSLGAGGPQETQYF	TGTGCCAGCAGCTTGGGAGCGGGGGGCCCTCAAGAGACCCAGTACTTC
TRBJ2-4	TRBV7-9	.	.	CASSPTFRKKQDIQYF	TGTGCCAGCAGCCCAACCTTCCGAAAAAAGCAGGACATTCAGTACTTC
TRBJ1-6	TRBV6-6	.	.	CASTRESYNSPLHF	TGTGCCAGCACCAGGGAATCCTATAATTCACCCCTCCACTTT
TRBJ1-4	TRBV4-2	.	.	CASSQDQFSEKLFF	TGTGCCAGCAGCCAAGATCAATTTAGCGAAAAACTGTTTTTT
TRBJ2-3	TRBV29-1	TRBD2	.	CSVDRASGGGTDTQYF	TGCAGCGTTGACAGGGCTAGCGGGGGGGGAACAGATACGCAGTATTTT
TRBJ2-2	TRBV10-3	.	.	CAIAGVSGELFF	TGTGCCATTGCAGGGGTCAGCGGGGAGCTGTTTTTT
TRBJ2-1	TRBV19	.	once	CASSIGAGNVNEQFF	TGTGCCAGTAGTATAGGAGCGGGCAATGTCAATGAGCAGTTCTTC
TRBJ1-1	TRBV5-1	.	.	CASSLGGSKGTEAFF	TGCGCCAGCAGCTTGGGAGGCAGCAAAGGCACTGAAGCTTTCTTT
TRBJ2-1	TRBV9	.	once	CASSVGGTDSYNEQFF	TGTGCCAGCAGCGTAGGAGGAACGGATTCCTACAATGAGCAGTTCTTC
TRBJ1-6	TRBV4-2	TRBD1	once	CASSQEKGAHSPLHF	TGTGCCAGCAGCCAAGAGAAGGGGGCGCATTCACCCCTCCACTTT
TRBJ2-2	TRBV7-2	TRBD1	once	CASSSRQGGTGELFF	TGTGCCAGCAGCTCTAGACAGGGGGGGACCGGGGAGCTGTTTTTT
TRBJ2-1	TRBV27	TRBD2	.	CASSSWTSGDNEQFF	TGTGCCAGCAGTTCATGGACTAGCGGGGACAATGAGCAGTTCTTC
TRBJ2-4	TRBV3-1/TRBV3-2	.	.	CASSATGTIAKNIQYF	TGTGCCAGCAGCGCGACGGGGACGATAGCCAAAAACATTCAGTACTTC